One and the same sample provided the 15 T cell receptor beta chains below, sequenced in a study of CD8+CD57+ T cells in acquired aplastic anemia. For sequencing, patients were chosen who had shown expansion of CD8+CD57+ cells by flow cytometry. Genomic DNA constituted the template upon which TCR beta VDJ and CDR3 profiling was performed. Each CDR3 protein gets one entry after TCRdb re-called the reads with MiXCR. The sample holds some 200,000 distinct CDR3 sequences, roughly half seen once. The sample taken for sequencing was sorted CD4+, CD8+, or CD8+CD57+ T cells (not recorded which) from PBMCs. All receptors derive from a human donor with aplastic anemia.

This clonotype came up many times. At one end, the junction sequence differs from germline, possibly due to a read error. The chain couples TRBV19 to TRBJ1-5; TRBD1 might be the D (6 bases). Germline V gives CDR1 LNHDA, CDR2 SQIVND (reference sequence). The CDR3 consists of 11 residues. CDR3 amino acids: CASSSRTALYF. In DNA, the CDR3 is TGTGCCAGTAGTTCTCGGACAGCCCTTTATTTT.

As DNA, the CDR3 is TGTGCCAGCAGTGGATGGGGCCTACTTGGAGAGACCCAGTACTTC. Its protein is CASSGWGLLGETQYF. This chain uses TRBV2 with TRBJ2-5; tentatively, D is TRBD1 (5 bases). CDR1 is SNHLY and CDR2 is FYNNEI in the germline V gene. V was clipped by 4 bases and J by 4 bases, with 16 bases between them. CDR3 length equals 15 residues.

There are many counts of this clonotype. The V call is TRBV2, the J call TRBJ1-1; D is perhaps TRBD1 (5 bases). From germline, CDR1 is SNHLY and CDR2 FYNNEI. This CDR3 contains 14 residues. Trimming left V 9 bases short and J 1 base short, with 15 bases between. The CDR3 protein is CARNDPGWNTEAFF. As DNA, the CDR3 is TGTGCCAGAAATGACCCAGGGTGGAACACTGAAGCTTTCTTT.

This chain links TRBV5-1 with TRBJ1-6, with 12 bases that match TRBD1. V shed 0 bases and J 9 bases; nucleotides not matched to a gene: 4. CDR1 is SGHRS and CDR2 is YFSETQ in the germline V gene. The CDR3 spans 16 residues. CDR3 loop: CASSLGDRGLGSPLHF. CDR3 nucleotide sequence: TGCGCCAGCAGCTTGGGGGACAGGGGGCTTGGTTCACCCCTCCACTTT.

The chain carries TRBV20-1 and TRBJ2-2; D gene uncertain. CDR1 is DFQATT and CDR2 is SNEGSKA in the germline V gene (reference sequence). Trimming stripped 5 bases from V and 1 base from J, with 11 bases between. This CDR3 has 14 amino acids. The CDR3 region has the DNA TGCAGTGCTCAATCCCCGGTGAACACCGGGGAGCTGTTTTTT. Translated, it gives CSAQSPVNTGELFF.

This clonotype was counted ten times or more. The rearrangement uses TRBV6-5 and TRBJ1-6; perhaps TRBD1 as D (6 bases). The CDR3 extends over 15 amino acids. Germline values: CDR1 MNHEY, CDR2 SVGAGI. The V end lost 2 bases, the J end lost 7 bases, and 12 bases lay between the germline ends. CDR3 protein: CASSYDGGRNSPLHF. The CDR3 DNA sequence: TGTGCCAGCAGTTACGACGGGGGCCGAAATTCACCCCTCCACTTT.

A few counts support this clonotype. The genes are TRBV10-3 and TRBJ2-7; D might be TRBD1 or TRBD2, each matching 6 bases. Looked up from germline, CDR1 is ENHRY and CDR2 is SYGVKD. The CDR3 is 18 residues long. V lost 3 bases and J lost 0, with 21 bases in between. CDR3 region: CAISEGGRGATDSYEQYF. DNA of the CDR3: TGTGCCATCAGTGAAGGGGGAAGGGGGGCTACGGACTCCTACGAGCAGTACTTC.

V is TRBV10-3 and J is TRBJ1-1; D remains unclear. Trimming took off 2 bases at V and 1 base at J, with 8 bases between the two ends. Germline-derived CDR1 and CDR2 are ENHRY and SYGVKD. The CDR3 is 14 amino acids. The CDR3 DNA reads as TGTGCCATCAGTGAGCGGGGAGGGAACACTGAAGCTTTCTTT. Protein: CAISERGGNTEAFF.

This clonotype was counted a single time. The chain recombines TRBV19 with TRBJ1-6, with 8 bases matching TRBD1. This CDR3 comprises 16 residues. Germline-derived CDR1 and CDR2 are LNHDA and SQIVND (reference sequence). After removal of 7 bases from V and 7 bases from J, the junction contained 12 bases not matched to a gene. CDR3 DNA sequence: TGTGCCAGTACAAGTGGTCCGGGACAGGAAAATTCACCCCTCCACTTT. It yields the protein CASTSGPGQENSPLHF. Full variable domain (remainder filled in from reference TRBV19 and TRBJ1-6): DGGITQSPKYLFRKEGQNVTLSCEQNLNHDAMYWYRQDPGQGLRLIYYSQIVNDFQKGDIAEGYSVSREKKESFPLTVTSAQKNPTAFYLCASTSGPGQENSPLHFGNGTRLTVT.

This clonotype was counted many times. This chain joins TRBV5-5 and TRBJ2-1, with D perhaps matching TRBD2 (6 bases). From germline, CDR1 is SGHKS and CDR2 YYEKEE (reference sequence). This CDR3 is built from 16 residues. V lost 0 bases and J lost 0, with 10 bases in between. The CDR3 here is CASSLVGGLSYNEQFF. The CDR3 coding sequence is TGTGCCAGCAGCTTGGTGGGAGGTCTCTCCTACAATGAGCAGTTCTTC.

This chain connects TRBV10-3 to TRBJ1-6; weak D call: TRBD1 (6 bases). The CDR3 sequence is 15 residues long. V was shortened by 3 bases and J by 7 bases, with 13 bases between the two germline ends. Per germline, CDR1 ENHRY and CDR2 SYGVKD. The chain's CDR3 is CAISDKGVVNSPLHF. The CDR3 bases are TGTGCCATCAGTGATAAGGGGGTGGTGAATTCACCCCTCCACTTT.

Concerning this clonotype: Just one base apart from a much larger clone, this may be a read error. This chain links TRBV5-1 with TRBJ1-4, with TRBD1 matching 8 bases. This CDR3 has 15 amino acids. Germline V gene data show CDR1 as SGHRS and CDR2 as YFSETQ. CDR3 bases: TGCGCCAGCAGCTTCAGGGGGCTCACTAATGAAAGACTGTTTTTT. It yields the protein CASSFRGLTNERLFF.

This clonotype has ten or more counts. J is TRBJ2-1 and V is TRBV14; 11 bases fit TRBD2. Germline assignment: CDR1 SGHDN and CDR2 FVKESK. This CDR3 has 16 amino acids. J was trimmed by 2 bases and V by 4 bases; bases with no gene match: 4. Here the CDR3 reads CASSLLAGDPYNEQFF. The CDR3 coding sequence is TGTGCCAGCAGCCTACTAGCGGGAGATCCCTACAATGAGCAGTTCTTC. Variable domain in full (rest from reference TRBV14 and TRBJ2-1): EAGVTQFPSHSVIEKGQTVTLRCDPISGHDNLYWYRRVMGKEIKFLLHFVKESKQDESGMPNNRFLAERTGGTYSTLKVQPAELEDSGVYFCASSLLAGDPYNEQFFGPGTRLTVL.

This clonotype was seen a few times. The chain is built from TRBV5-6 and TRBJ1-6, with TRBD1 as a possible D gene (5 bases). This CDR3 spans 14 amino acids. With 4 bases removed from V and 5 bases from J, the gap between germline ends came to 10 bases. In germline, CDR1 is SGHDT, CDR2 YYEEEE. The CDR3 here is CASSAGTNNSPLHF. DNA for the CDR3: TGTGCCAGCAGCGCCGGGACTAATAATTCACCCCTCCACTTT.

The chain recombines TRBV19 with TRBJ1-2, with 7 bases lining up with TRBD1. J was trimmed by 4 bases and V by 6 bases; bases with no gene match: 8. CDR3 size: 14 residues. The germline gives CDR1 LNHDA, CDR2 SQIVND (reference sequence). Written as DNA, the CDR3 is TGTGCCAGTAGCCTGATAAGACAGGGCTATGGCTACACCTTC. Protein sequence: CASSLIRQGYGYTF. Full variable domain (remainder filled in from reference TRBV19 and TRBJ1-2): DGGITQSPKYLFRKEGQNVTLSCEQNLNHDAMYWYRQDPGQGLRLIYYSQIVNDFQKGDIAEGYSVSREKKESFPLTVTSAQKNPTAFYLCASSLIRQGYGYTFGSGTRLTVV.